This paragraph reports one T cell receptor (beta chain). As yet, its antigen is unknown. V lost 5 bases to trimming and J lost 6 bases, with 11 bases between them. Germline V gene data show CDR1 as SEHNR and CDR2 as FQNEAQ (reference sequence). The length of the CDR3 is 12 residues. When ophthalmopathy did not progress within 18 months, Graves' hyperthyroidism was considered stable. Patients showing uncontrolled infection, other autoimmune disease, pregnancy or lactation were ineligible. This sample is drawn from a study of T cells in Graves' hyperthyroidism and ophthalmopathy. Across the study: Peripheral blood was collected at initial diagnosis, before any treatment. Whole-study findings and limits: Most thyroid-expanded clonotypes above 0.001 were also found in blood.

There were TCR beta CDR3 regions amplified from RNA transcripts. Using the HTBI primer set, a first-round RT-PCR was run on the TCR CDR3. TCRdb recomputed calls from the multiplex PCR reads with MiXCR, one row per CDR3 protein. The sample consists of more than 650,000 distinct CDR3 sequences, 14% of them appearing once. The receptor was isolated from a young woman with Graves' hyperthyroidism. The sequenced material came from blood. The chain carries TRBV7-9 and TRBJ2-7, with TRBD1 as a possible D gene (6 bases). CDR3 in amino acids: CASSHRDSEQYF. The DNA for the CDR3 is TGTGCCAGCAGCCACAGGGATAGCGAGCAGTACTTC. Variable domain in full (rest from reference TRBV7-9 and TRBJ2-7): DTGVSQNPRHKITKRGQNVTFRCDPISEHNRLYWYRQTLGQGPEFLTYFQNEAQLEKSRLLSDRFSAERPKGSFSTLEIQRTEQGDSAMYLCASSHRDSEQYFGPGTRLTVT.